This TCR beta chain appears in the sequencing data of a study of shared clonotypes between healthy human individuals. The V gene end was trimmed by 5 bases and the J gene end by 2 bases; junction bases not matched to a gene: 8. The length of the CDR3 is 16 residues. CDR1 and CDR2 (germline): LNHDA, SQIVND (reference sequence). CD4+ cells were split into CD45RA+ naive and CD45RA-negative memory subsets. The authors ran the assay at deep level. Profiling relied on immunoSEQ multiplex PCR, and the TCRdb table lists in-frame clones only, not all of them. The top ten clones hold 0.37% of a sample with roughly 2.2 million clones, less than 95% of them seen once.

The sequence derives from a man younger than 30 in good health. Some clones in this sample may be carry-over from other donors' samples. Sequencing was done on a sample of naive CD4+ T cells from PBMCs. The subset denotes: CD45RA+ positively selected. The chain has TRBV19 and TRBJ2-7, with 11 bases identical to TRBD2. The CDR3 DNA follows: TGTGCCAGTAGTCCAGGGACTAGCGGATTTGCCTACGAGCAGTACTTC. This encodes CASSPGTSGFAYEQYF.